This passage covers 7 T cell receptor beta chains from one sample sequenced in a study of cytotoxic CD8 clonotypes in ibrutinib-treated CLL. Using immunoSEQ multiplex PCR, the repertoire was profiled, and TCRdb retains in-frame clones only, with some absent. The sample has over 250,000 clones; roughly three quarters are singletons. Sequencing was performed on PBMCs, taken at disease progression, from a patient treated with ibrutinib. The receptors were sampled from a human donor with chronic lymphocytic leukemia.

V and J are TRBV6-5 and TRBJ1-1; a weak D match, TRBD1 (5 bases). The CDR3 runs to 14 residues. Germline V gene data show CDR1 as MNHEY and CDR2 as SVGAGI. V gave up 8 bases and J gave up 1 base, with 14 bases separating them. The CDR3 nucleotides read TGTGCCAGCGCGTCAGGGCTGGGGAACACTGAAGCTTTCTTT. It yields the protein CASASGLGNTEAFF.

The genes are TRBV29-1 and TRBJ2-7; D might be TRBD1 (6 bases). V was shortened by 7 bases and J by 0 bases, with 19 bases between the two germline ends. Germline V gene data show CDR1 as SQVTM and CDR2 as ANQGSEA. CDR3 size: 15 residues. The CDR3 DNA sequence: TGCAGCGCCCTGGGGGCCGAGGCGAGCTCCTACGAGCAGTACTTC. This gives the protein CSALGAEASSYEQYF.

The rearrangement uses TRBV11-2 and TRBJ2-5; the D is unclear. V dropped 1 base and J dropped 5 bases, with 5 bases sitting between them. Germline loops: CDR1 SGHAT, CDR2 FQNNGV. There are 12 residues in the CDR3. The CDR3 here is CASSLGVETQYF. The CDR3 DNA is TGTGCCAGCAGCTTAGGTGTGGAGACCCAGTACTTC.

This clone was picked up one time. The rearrangement joins TRBV6-7 to TRBJ1-1; D uncertain. TRBV6-7 is known as an ORF, though its function is uncertain. The CDR3 runs to 10 residues. The ends were cut back, 6 bases at V and 11 bases at J, with 10 bases in the middle. The CDR3 is CASRPVRAFF. The CDR3 bases are TGTGCCAGCAGGCCGGTGAGGGCTTTCTTT.

The CDR3 reads CASSYGQGASNTEAFF. DNA for the CDR3: TGTGCCAGCAGCTACGGACAGGGGGCCTCGAACACTGAAGCTTTCTTT. The rearrangement joins TRBV9 to TRBJ1-1; 11 bases are a match to TRBD1. This CDR3 has 16 residues. Per the germline V gene, CDR1 is SGDLS and CDR2 is YYNGEE. V shed 4 bases, J shed 1 base, and the junction held 6 bases outside the gene matches.

This chain joins TRBV11-2 and TRBJ2-3, with 9 bases aligning to TRBD1. J gave up 4 bases and V 3 bases, and 5 bases lay outside the gene matches. From germline, CDR1 is SGHAT and CDR2 FQNNGV. The CDR3 has 15 amino acids. In DNA, the CDR3 is TGTGCCAGCAGCTTCTGGACAGGGGTGGCAGATACGCAGTATTTT. It specifies CASSFWTGVADTQYF.

This clone occurred a few times. The chain is built from TRBV19 and TRBJ2-7; perhaps TRBD1 as D (6 bases). Germline V lookup: CDR1 LNHDA, CDR2 SQIVND (reference sequence). The length of the CDR3 is 14 residues. The ends were cut back, 5 bases at V and 6 bases at J, with 17 bases in the middle. CDR3 sequence reads: CASSPTLGGGEQYF. DNA of the CDR3: TGTGCCAGTAGTCCGACCCTTGGGGGCGGCGAGCAGTACTTC.